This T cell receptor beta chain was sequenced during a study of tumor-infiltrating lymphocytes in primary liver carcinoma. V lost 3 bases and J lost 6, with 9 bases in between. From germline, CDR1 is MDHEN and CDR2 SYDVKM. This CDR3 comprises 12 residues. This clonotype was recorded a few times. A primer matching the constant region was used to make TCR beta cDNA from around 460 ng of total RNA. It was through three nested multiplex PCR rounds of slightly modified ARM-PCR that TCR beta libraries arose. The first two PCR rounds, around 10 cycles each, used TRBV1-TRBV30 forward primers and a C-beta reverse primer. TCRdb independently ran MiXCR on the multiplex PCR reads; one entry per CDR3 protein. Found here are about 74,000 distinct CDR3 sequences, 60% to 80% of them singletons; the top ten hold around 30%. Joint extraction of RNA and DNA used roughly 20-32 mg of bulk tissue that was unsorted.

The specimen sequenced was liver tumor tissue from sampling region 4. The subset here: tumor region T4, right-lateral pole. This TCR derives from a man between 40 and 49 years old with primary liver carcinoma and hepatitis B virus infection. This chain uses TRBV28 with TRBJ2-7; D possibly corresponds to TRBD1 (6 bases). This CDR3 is CASSLRGSEQYF. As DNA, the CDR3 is TGTGCCAGCAGTTTGAGGGGGAGCGAGCAGTACTTC. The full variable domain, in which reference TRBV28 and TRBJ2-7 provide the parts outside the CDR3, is DVKVTQSSRYLVKRTGEKVFLECVQDMDHENMFWYRQDPGLGLRLIYFSYDVKMKEKGDIPEGYSVSREKKERFSLILESASTNQTSMYLCASSLRGSEQYFGPGTRLTVT.